The source of this T cell receptor (beta chain) is a study of blood T cell repertoires in COVID-19. Sequencing was performed with immunoSEQ multiplex PCR; in TCRdb, only in-frame clones are kept and a portion is missing. The sample contains 360,000 or so clones, 88% of which appear only once. Input material: PBMCs or T cells enriched from blood (not recorded which). This TCR derives from a young woman who had been exposed to COVID-19.

This CDR3 is CASSQGLNNNSPLHF. In DNA, the CDR3 is TGTGCCAGTAGCCAGGGACTGAATAATAATTCACCCCTCCACTTT. The gene calls are TRBV19 and TRBJ1-6; TRBD1 is a possible D gene (5 bases). CDR1 is LNHDA, CDR2 SQIVND, per germline (reference sequence). V gave up 6 bases and J gave up 5 bases, with 14 bases separating them. This CDR3 comprises 15 residues. Full variable domain (outside the CDR3, taken from reference TRBV19 and TRBJ1-6): DGGITQSPKYLFRKEGQNVTLSCEQNLNHDAMYWYRQDPGQGLRLIYYSQIVNDFQKGDIAEGYSVSREKKESFPLTVTSAQKNPTAFYLCASSQGLNNNSPLHFGNGTRLTVT.